This entry is about one T cell receptor (beta chain). What it recognizes is unknown. This specimen comes from a study of cytomegalovirus exposure and HLA in healthy donors. PCR employed 60 Vbeta and 13 Jbeta primers. Generated by immunoSEQ multiplex PCR, the TCRdb table keeps only in-frame clones and is missing some. The sample consists of fewer than 85,000 clones, approximately 74% of them appearing once. Looked up from germline, CDR1 is SGHVS and CDR2 is FQNEAQ. J was trimmed by 0 bases and V by 5 bases; bases with no gene match: 4. The length of the CDR3 is 15 residues. General observations from the study: TRBV6-2, TRBV6-3 and some other V segments were unresolvable in 87-base-pair reads. When a later analysis was performed, an Asian-associated ancestry cluster reportedly had fewer N-insertions than the roughly 670-donor mean.

The sample was PBMCs. This rearrangement joins TRBV7-8 to TRBJ1-5; 7 positions match TRBD1. The sequence was collected from a man aged 35 to 55 in good health and CMV-seropositive. The CDR3 sequence: CASSPGQASNQPQHF. CDR3 bases: TGTGCCAGCAGCCCTGGACAGGCTAGCAATCAGCCCCAGCATTTT.